This TCR beta chain emerged from a study of shared clonotypes between healthy human individuals. Study at large: The donor group consisted of a couple of women and a few men, aged 18 to 49. Study findings and constraints: The expectation was that sequencing depth would affect clonotype sharing among donors.

Profiling relied on immunoSEQ multiplex PCR, and the TCRdb table lists in-frame clones only, not all of them. This table has about 1.5 million clones, roughly 95% appearing once. V shed 6 bases and J 7 bases; nucleotides not matched to a gene: 16. The germline gives CDR1 LNHDA, CDR2 SQIVND (reference sequence). The CDR3 runs to 18 residues. Comments on this clone: Its target is not known.

The chain recombines TRBV19 with TRBJ2-1, with 12 positions matching TRBD2. The sequencing input was naive CD4+ T cells sorted from blood. Subset defined: CD45RA+ positively selected. This receptor was obtained from a man between 25 and 39 years old in good health. CDR3 nucleotide sequence: TGTGCCAGTAGCCCCGGACTAGCGGGAAGGAGGAAGAAGAATGAGCAGTTCTTC. Protein: CASSPGLAGRRKKNEQFF. The full variable domain, in which reference TRBV19 and TRBJ2-1 provide the parts outside the CDR3, is DGGITQSPKYLFRKEGQNVTLSCEQNLNHDAMYWYRQDPGQGLRLIYYSQIVNDFQKGDIAEGYSVSREKKESFPLTVTSAQKNPTAFYLCASSPGLAGRRKKNEQFFGPGTRLTVL.